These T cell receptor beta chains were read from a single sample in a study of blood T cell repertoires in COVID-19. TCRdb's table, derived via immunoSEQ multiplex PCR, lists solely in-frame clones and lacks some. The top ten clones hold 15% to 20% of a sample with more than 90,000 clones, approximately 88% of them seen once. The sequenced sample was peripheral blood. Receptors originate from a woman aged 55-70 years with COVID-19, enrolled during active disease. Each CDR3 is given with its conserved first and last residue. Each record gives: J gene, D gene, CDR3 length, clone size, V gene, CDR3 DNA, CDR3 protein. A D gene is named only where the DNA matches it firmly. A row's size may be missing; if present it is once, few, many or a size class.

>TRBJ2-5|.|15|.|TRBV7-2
TGTGCCAGCAGCTTAGGAGGGGGGAGGGTAGAGACCCAGTACTTC
CASSLGGGRVETQYF
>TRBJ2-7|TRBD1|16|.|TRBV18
TGTGCCAGCTCACCACCGTCAGGGGGCAGTTCCTACGAGCAGTACTTC
CASSPPSGGSSYEQYF
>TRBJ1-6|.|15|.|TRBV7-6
TGTGCCAGCAGCCCTGCCGGGACAATGACTTCACCCCTCCACTTT
CASSPAGTMTSPLHF
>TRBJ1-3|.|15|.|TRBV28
TGTGCCAGCAGGTCCGGACACAGCTCTGGAAACACCATATATTTT
CASRSGHSSGNTIYF
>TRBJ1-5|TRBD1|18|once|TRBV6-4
TGTGCCAGAGGGGGGACAGGCCTCGGGACAGGGGATCATCAGCCCCAGCATTTT
CARGGTGLGTGDHQPQHF
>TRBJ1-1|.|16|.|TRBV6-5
TGTGCCAGCAGTTACTGGACATTAGCCGACAACACTGAAGCTTTCTTT
CASSYWTLADNTEAFF
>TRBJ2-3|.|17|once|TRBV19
TGTGCCAGTAGCCGGGATACTGGCCCGATTAGCACAGATACGCAGTATTTT
CASSRDTGPISTDTQYF
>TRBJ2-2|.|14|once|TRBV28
TGTGCCAGCAGTTTGGGCTCGATCACCGGGGAGCTGTTTTTT
CASSLGSITGELFF
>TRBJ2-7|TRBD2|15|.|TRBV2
TGTGCCAGCAGAGCCCGGACTAGCGGGGGAAACGAGCAGTACTTC
CASRARTSGGNEQYF
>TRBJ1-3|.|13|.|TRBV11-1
TGTGCCAGCAGCCCGGTCCCTGGAAACACCATATATTTT
CASSPVPGNTIYF
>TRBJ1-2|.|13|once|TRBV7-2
TGTGCCAGCGGAGCGGGAGCAGCCTATGGCTACACCTTC
CASGAGAAYGYTF
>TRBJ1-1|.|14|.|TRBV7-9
TGTGCCAGCAGCCCGGGGGTTAAGAACACTGAAGCTTTCTTT
CASSPGVKNTEAFF
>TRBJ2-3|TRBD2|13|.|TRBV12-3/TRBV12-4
TGTGCCAGCAGTTTGGGGGGGATTGGTACGCAGTATTTT
CASSLGGIGTQYF